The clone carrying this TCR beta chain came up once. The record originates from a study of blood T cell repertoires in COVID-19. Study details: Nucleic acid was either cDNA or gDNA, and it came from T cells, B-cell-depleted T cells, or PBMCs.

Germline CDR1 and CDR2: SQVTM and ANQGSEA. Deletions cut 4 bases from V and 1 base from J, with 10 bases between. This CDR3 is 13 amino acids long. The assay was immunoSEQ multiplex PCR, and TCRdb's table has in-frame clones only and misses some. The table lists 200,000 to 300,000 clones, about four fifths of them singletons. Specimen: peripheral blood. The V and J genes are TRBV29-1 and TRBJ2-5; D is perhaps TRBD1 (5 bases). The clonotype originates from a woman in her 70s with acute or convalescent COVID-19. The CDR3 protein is CSVGQRFQETQYF. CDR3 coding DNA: TGCAGCGTTGGACAGCGCTTCCAAGAGACCCAGTACTTC.